The present T cell receptor beta chain was sequenced within a study of early T cells in non-severe SARS-CoV-2 infection. Study-wide results and limits: Matches to VDJdb favored anti-spike CD8 responses and missed private and CD4 specificities.

A single record per CDR3 protein comes from TCRdb applying MiXCR to the 5' RACE reads. The data contain 50,000 to 80,000 distinct CDR3 sequences, 4.9% of them singletons. About this clonotype itself: No antigen is known for it. A single base separates this from a much larger clone, so it may be a read error.

The sample comprised whole blood. The sequence came from an adult who was a healthcare worker with PCR-confirmed SARS-CoV-2 infection or an uninfected control (not recorded which).

The CDR3 region is CAGSPVFVLSDNEQFF. The CDR3, as DNA: TGTGCCGGCAGCCCCGTTTTCGTGTTGAGCGACAATGAGCAGTTCTTC. The chain employs TRBV6-4 and TRBJ2-1; D is unclear. From germline, CDR1 is MRHNA and CDR2 SNTAGT. The CDR3 runs 16 residues.